This T cell receptor (beta chain) was sequenced in a study of shared clonotypes between healthy human individuals. Broader study findings: In a handful of donors, roughly 5.2% of naive CD4 clonotypes appeared in common.

In the authors' workflow: Owing to the provision of junction-only sequences devoid of quality scores by immunoSEQ, filtering differed. Assay: immunoSEQ multiplex PCR; the TCRdb copy retains only in-frame clones and omits some. V, J and clone size derive from that table, while D and trimming were established from the DNA sequence. Among over 2 million clones, 85% to 95% were seen once, and the ten largest hold about 0.41%. With regard to this clone: Antigen specificity is unknown.

Sequenced input: naive CD4+ T cells from PBMCs. This sample's subset: CD45RA+ positively selected. This TCR came from a young man in good health. Some clones in this sample may be carry-over from other donors' samples.

The CDR3 spells CASSPGTSGREEQFF. DNA of the CDR3: TGTGCCAGCAGCCCCGGGACTAGCGGGAGGGAGGAGCAGTTCTTC. The chain has TRBV5-4 and TRBJ2-1; 16 bases line up with TRBD2. Germline values: CDR1 SGHNT, CDR2 YYREEE (reference sequence). V shed 4 bases, J shed 10 bases, and the junction held 5 bases outside the gene matches. The CDR3 contains 15 residues.